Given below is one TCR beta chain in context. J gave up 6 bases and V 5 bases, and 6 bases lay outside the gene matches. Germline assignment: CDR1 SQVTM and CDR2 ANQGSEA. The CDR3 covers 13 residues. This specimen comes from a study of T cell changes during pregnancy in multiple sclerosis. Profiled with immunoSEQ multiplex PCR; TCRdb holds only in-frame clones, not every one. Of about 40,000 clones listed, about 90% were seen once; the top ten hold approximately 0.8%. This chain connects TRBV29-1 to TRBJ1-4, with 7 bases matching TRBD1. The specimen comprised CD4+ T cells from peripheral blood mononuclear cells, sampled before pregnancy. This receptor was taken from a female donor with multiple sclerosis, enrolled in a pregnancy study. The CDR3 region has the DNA TGCAGCGTTCGGCCGGGACAGCATGAAAAACTGTTTTTT. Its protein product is CSVRPGQHEKLFF.